One and the same sample provided the 18 T cell receptor beta chains below, sequenced in a study of sequential checkpoint blockade in melanoma (dated by TCRdb to about 2019). Libraries were made using the immunoSEQ multiplex PCR assay. TCRdb re-hosts the immuneACCESS table, in-frame sequences only. Its copies lack some clones; in the studies checked, an unresolved V gene accounts for under half of them, and the cause for the rest is not known. The sample records approximately 3,500 clones, under 25% of which are singletons. Of the sample, 16% falls within the top ten clones. Interpreted using the paper, the treatment or condition label stands for: randomized to nivolumab then ipilimumab (arm A) or the reverse (arm B). The source material was tumor tissue (inferred from file names), sampled from a patient given nivolumab and ipilimumab in sequence. These receptors originate from a human donor with melanoma.

The chain recombines TRBV11-3 with TRBJ2-2, with 8 bases aligning to TRBD2. The V gene's germline CDR1 is SGHNT and CDR2 YENEEA. V lost 2 bases and J lost 4; bases outside the gene matches: 9. This CDR3 has 17 amino acids. The CDR3 DNA is TGTGCCAGCAGCTTAAGACCGGGACTAGGTTCCACCGGGGAGCTGTTTTTT. Translation gives CASSLRPGLGSTGELFF.

This clone showed up just a few times. The chain combines TRBV2 with TRBJ2-1; TRBD2 matches 9 bases. Losses at the gene ends were 1 base for V and 6 bases for J; bases not matched to a gene: 4. The CDR3 has 15 residues. Per germline, CDR1 SNHLY and CDR2 FYNNEI. This chain's CDR3 is CASSEEAGGLNEQFF. The CDR3 nucleotides read TGTGCCAGCAGTGAAGAGGCGGGGGGGCTCAATGAGCAGTTCTTC.

V and J are TRBV19 and TRBJ2-2; D is uncertain. Trimming pared 5 bases from V and 7 bases from J, leaving 11 bases between. The V gene's germline CDR1 is LNHDA and CDR2 SQIVND (reference sequence). The CDR3 extends over 13 amino acids. The CDR3 reads CASSPVFVGELFF. In DNA form, the CDR3 reads TGTGCCAGTAGTCCCGTTTTTGTCGGGGAGCTGTTTTTT.

The sample holds a few counts of this clone. The chain is built from TRBV11-3 and TRBJ2-3; no clear D. Germline CDR1 SGHNT, CDR2 YENEEA. Trimming removed 5 bases at V and 4 bases at J, with 13 bases between. The CDR3 is 14 amino acids. The DNA of the CDR3 is TGTGCCAGCAGCAAATGGAACCTCCCAGATACGCAGTATTTT. This gives the protein CASSKWNLPDTQYF.

This clone was recorded a few times. V is TRBV6-8 and J is TRBJ1-5; 7 nucleotides agree with TRBD1. Germline CDR1 reads MNHGY; CDR2 reads SAAAGT. With V trimmed by 6 bases and J by 2 bases, 7 bases remained unmatched. The CDR3 has 15 residues. The CDR3 is CASSETGIGNQPQHF. The CDR3 nucleotides read TGTGCCAGCAGCGAGACAGGGATCGGCAATCAGCCCCAGCATTTT.

By its share, this clone is medium-sized. V gene TRBV30 combines with J gene TRBJ2-3, with 8 bases matching TRBD1. Germline V gene lookup returns CDR1 GTSNPN and CDR2 SVGIG (reference sequence). The CDR3 loop spans 13 amino acids. V lost 6 bases to trimming and J lost 6 bases; unmatched junction nucleotides: 8. The CDR3 sequence is CACPGQGPDTQYF. In nucleotides, the CDR3 is TGTGCCTGCCCAGGACAGGGTCCGGATACGCAGTATTTT. Supplemented by reference TRBV30 and TRBJ2-3, the full variable domain reads SQTIHQWPATLVQPVGSPLSLECTVEGTSNPNLYWYRQAAGRGLQLLFYSVGIGQISSEVPQNLSASRPQDRQFILSSKKLLLSDSGFYLCACPGQGPDTQYFGPGTRLTVL.

The chain joins TRBV6-8 to TRBJ2-2; 8 positions match TRBD2. This CDR3 region has 16 residues. Germline CDR1 MNHGY, CDR2 SAAAGT. The J segment lost 0 bases and the V segment lost 5 bases, leaving 5 bases of the junction unmatched. CDR3 DNA: TGTGCCAGCAGTCTCATCGGGGGGGCGAACACCGGGGAGCTGTTTTTT. Translation gives CASSLIGGANTGELFF.

A few counts support this clone. The chain couples TRBV11-3 to TRBJ1-6; D might be TRBD1 (6 bases). The CDR3 is 18 amino acids. The V gene lost 3 bases and the J gene lost 0 bases, with 15 bases spanning the gap. Germline CDR1 SGHNT, CDR2 YENEEA. The CDR3 DNA sequence: TGTGCCAGCAGCTTGGCCCGTCAGGGGAGCTCCTATAATTCACCCCTCCACTTT. This translates into CASSLARQGSSYNSPLHF.

This clone was observed a few times. In DNA, the CDR3 is TGCGCCAGCAGCACGGGACAGGGGAATGAAAAACTGTTTTTT. This translates into CASSTGQGNEKLFF. The chain carries TRBV5-1 and TRBJ1-4, with 10 bases aligning to TRBD1. The CDR3 runs 14 residues. V trimming: 4 bases; J trimming: 5 bases; junction bases outside the gene matches: 2. CDR1 and CDR2 from the germline V gene are SGHRS and YFSETQ.

In its sample, this clone ranks as medium-sized. The chain carries TRBV9 and TRBJ1-1, with D possibly being TRBD1 (5 bases). V lost 3 bases, J lost 1 base, and 19 bases lay in between. The V gene's germline CDR1 is SGDLS and CDR2 YYNGEE. This CDR3 region has 17 residues. CDR3 in amino acids: CASSGHPTEVENTEAFF. CDR3 bases: TGTGCCAGCAGCGGACACCCGACAGAGGTTGAGAACACTGAAGCTTTCTTT.

The J gene is TRBJ1-4, the V gene TRBV11-3, with D perhaps TRBD1 (6 bases). CDR3 size: 15 residues. Germline V gene data show CDR1 as SGHNT and CDR2 as YENEEA. Trimming removed 1 base from V and 7 bases from J, with 13 bases in between. The DNA of the CDR3 is TGTGCCAGCAGCTTAGTTACAGGGACGACTGAAAAACTGTTTTTT. This encodes CASSLVTGTTEKLFF.

In this sample, this clone turned up many times. This chain connects TRBV9 to TRBJ2-2; maybe TRBD1 (6 bases). Between the trimmed V and J ends, which lost 1 base and 0 bases, there was a span of 13 bases. The CDR3 sequence is 17 residues long. CDR1 is SGDLS, CDR2 YYNGEE, per germline. DNA of the CDR3: TGTGCCAGCAGCGTATCCCGGCAGGGGACGAACACCGGGGAGCTGTTTTTT. Its translation is CASSVSRQGTNTGELFF.

This clone has only a few counts. The rearrangement joins TRBV6-8 to TRBJ1-3; D unresolved. Trimming took off 5 bases at V and 0 bases at J, with 20 bases between the two ends. The germline CDR1 and CDR2 sequences are MNHGY and SAAAGT. The CDR3 is 18 amino acids. CDR3 DNA sequence: TGTGCCAGCAGTACGCCGTTCGCCGTAGGTTTCTCTGGAAACACCATATATTTT. Residues: CASSTPFAVGFSGNTIYF.

There are a few counts of this clone. The chain recombines TRBV18 with TRBJ2-2, with TRBD2 identical over 8 bases. The CDR3 extends over 14 amino acids. The germline CDR1 and CDR2 sequences are KGHSH and LQKENI. V lost 3 bases, J lost 7 bases, and 4 bases stayed unmatched. The CDR3 DNA sequence: TGTGCCAGCTCACCGGGACTAGTTTTCGGGGAGCTGTTTTTT. Translation: CASSPGLVFGELFF. The entire variable domain, with the rest obtained from reference TRBV18 and TRBJ2-2, is as follows: NAGVMQNPRHLVRRRGQEARLRCSPMKGHSHVYWYRQLPEEGLKFMVYLQKENIIDESGMPKERFSAEFPKEGPSILRIQQVVRGDSAAYFCASSPGLVFGELFFGEGSRLTVL.

J is TRBJ2-3 and V is TRBV19, with D possibly matching TRBD2 (5 bases). Germline CDR1 and CDR2: LNHDA and SQIVND (reference sequence). This CDR3 has 15 residues. V gave up 4 bases and J gave up 2 bases, with 13 bases separating them. CDR3 in DNA: TGTGCCAGTAGTACGGGCGGGCAGGTCACAGATACGCAGTATTTT. Translation: CASSTGGQVTDTQYF. Looking up the rest from reference TRBV19 and TRBJ2-3 gives the full variable domain: DGGITQSPKYLFRKEGQNVTLSCEQNLNHDAMYWYRQDPGQGLRLIYYSQIVNDFQKGDIAEGYSVSREKKESFPLTVTSAQKNPTAFYLCASSTGGQVTDTQYFGPGTRLTVL.

J is TRBJ2-5 and V is TRBV19; a possible D gene is TRBD1 (6 bases). Germline CDR1 and CDR2: LNHDA and SQIVND (reference sequence). Trimming left V 3 bases short and J 6 bases short, with 23 bases between. The CDR3 is 17 amino acids. CDR3 amino acids: CASSIEGGTGRIKTQYF. In DNA form, the CDR3 reads TGTGCCAGTAGTATTGAGGGCGGAACAGGGCGGATCAAGACCCAGTACTTC.

This clone was counted between two and nine times. This rearrangement joins TRBV9 to TRBJ2-2, with D hard to call. V lost 0 bases, J lost 7 bases, and 7 bases lay in between. Germline values: CDR1 SGDLS, CDR2 YYNGEE. The CDR3 is 13 residues long. CDR3 nucleotide sequence: TGTGCCAGCAGCGTAGTGAGAGGCGGGGAGCTGTTTTTT. This encodes CASSVVRGGELFF.

About this clone itself: Other nucleotide sequences from this sample produce the same CDR3. V gene TRBV19 combines with J gene TRBJ2-2; TRBD2 matches 12 bases. Germline CDR1 reads LNHDA; CDR2 reads SQIVND (reference sequence). V lost 6 bases, J lost 3 bases, and 5 bases stayed unmatched. The CDR3 spans 16 residues. The CDR3 DNA is TGTGCCAGTAGCCGAACTAGCGGGGGGTACACCGGGGAGCTGTTTTTT. It translates to CASSRTSGGYTGELFF.